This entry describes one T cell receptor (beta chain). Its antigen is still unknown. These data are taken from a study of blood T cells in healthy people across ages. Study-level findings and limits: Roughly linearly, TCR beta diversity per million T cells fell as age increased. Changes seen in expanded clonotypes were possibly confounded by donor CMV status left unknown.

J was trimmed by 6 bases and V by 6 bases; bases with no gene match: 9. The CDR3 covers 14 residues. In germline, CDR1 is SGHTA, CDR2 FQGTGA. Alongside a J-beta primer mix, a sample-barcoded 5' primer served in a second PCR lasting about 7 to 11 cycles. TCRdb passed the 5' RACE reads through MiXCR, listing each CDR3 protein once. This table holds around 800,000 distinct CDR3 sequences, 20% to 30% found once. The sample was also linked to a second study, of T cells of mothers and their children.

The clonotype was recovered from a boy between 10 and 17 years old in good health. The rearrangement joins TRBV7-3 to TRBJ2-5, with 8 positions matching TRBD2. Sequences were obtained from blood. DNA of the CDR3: TGTGCCAGCAGTCCCGTTAGCGGGGTTCAGACCCAGTACTTC. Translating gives CASSPVSGVQTQYF. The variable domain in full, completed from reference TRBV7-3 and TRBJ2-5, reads GAGVSQTPSNKVTEKGKYVELRCDPISGHTALYWYRQSLGQGPEFLIYFQGTGAADDSGLPNDRFFAVRPEGSVSTLKIQRTERGDSAVYLCASSPVSGVQTQYFGPGTRLLVL.